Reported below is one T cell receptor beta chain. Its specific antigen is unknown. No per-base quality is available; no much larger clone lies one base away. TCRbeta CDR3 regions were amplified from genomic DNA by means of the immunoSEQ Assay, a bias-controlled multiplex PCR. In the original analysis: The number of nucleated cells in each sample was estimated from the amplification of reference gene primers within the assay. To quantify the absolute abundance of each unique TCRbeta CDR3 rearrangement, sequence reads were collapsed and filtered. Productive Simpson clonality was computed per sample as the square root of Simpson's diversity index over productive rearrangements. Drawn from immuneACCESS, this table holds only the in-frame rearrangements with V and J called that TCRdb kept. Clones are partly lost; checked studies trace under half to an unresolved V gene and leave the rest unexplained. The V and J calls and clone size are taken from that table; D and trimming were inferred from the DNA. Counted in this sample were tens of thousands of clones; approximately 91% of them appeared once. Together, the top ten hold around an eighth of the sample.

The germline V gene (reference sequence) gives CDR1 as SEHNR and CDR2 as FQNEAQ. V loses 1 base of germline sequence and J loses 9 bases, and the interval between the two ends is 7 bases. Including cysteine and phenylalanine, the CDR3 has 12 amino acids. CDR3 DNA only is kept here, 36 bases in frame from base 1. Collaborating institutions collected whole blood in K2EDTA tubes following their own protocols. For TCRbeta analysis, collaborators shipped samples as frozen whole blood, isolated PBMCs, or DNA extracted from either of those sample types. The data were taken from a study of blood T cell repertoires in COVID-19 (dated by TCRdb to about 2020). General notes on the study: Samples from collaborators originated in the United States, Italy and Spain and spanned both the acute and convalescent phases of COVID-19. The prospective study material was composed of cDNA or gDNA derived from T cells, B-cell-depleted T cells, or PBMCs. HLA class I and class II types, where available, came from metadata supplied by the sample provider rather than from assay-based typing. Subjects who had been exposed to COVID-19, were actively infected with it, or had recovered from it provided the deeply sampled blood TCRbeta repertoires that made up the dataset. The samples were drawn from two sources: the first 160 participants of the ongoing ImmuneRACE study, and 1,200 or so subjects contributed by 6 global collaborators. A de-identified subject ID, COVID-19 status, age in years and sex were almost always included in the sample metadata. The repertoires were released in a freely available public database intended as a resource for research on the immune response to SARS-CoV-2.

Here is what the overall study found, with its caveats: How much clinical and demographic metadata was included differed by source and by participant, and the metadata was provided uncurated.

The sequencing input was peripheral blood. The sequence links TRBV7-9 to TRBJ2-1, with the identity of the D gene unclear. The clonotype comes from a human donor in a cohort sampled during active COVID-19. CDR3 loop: CASSLGAGEQFF. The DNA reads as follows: TGTGCCAGCAGCTTAGGAGCTGGTGAGCAGTTCTTC.